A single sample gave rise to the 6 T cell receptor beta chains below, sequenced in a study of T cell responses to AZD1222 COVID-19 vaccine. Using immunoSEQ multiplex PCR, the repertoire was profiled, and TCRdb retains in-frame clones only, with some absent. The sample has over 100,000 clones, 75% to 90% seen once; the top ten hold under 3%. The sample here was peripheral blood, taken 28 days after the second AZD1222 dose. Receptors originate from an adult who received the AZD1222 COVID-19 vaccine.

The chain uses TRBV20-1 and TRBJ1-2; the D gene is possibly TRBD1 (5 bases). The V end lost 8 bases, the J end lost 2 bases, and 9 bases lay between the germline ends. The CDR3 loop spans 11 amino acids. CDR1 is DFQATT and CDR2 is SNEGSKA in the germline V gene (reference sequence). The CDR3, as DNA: TGCAGTCCGTCAGGGAACTATGGCTACACCTTC. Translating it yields CSPSGNYGYTF.

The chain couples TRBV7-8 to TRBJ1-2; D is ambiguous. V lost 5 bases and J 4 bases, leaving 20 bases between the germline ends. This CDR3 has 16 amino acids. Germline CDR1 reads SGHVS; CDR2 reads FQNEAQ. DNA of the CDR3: TGTGCCAGCAGCGGGCAGAGGGTTTCGGTTGGCTATGGCTACACCTTC. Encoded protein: CASSGQRVSVGYGYTF.

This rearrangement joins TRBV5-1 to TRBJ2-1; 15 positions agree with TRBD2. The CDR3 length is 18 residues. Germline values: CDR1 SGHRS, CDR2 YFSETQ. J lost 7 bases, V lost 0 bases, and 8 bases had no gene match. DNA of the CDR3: TGCGCCAGCAGCTTGGTCCCGCCGGGGACTAGCGGGGGGAATGAGCAGTTCTTC. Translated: CASSLVPPGTSGGNEQFF.

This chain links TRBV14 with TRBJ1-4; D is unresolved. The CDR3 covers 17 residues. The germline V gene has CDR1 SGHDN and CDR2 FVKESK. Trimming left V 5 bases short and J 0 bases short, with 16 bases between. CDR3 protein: CASSSGRTFATNEKLFF. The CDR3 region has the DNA TGTGCCAGCAGCTCCGGACGGACTTTTGCAACTAATGAAAAACTGTTTTTT.

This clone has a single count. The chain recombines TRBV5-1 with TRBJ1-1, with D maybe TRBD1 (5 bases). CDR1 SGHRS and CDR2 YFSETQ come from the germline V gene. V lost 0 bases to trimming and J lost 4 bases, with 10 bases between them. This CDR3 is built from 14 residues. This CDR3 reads CASSLAAGSTEAFF. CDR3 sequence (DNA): TGCGCCAGCAGCTTGGCCGCAGGGAGCACTGAAGCTTTCTTT.

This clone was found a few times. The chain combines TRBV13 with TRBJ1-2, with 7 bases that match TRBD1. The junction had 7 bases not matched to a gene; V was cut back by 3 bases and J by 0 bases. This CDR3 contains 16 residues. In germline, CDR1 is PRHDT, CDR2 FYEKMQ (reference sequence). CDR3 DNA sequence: TGTGCCAGCAGCTTGAACAGGGGCCCGACTAACTATGGCTACACCTTC. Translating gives CASSLNRGPTNYGYTF.